This T cell receptor beta chain was recovered during a study of T cells in Graves' hyperthyroidism and ophthalmopathy. Study details: Peripheral blood was acquired at first diagnosis, ahead of any therapy whatsoever. Findings of the study overall: Ophthalmopathy stood apart from stable hyperthyroidism in a 13 V-J model. Most thyroid-expanded clonotypes above 0.001 were also found in blood.

Researchers amplified the TCR beta CDR3 regions from RNA transcripts. Primed by the HTBI set, a first-round RT-PCR was run on the TCR CDR3. One entry per CDR3 protein, called by TCRdb with MiXCR from the multiplex PCR reads. The table includes fewer than 500,000 distinct CDR3 sequences, roughly 15% detected once. This clonotype was detected many times. Its antigen is unidentified. V was clipped by 6 bases and J by 6 bases, with 26 bases between them. The CDR3 loop spans 17 amino acids. The germline V gene has CDR1 SGHNT and CDR2 YENEEA. This receptor was obtained from a woman aged 25 to 39 with Graves' ophthalmopathy. The chain carries TRBV11-3 and TRBJ2-5, with a possible D match to TRBD1 (7 bases). The sample was blood. CDR3 protein: CASSKTRTGGTIKTQYF. In DNA form, the CDR3 reads TGTGCCAGCAGTAAGACAAGGACAGGAGGGACCATTAAGACCCAGTACTTC.